Given below is one TCR beta chain in context. Antigen unknown. TCRdb re-analysed the 5' RACE reads in MiXCR, keeping a single row per CDR3 protein. The data show nearly 900,000 distinct CDR3 sequences, approximately 13% seen once. The CDR3 is made up of 14 amino acids. CDR1 and CDR2 from the germline V gene are SGHDT and YYEEEE. V lost 2 bases, J lost 3 bases, and 9 bases lay in between. The sample is drawn from a study of identical twins. Overall study findings and caveats: One should note that invariant MAIT and iNKT cells could partly confound zero-insertion analyses. Out-of-frame alpha sequences shared by twins showed excess low generation probability. Memory repertoires showed no such pattern, whereas abundant cord blood beta clonotypes carried fewer insertions. For monozygotic twins, models underestimated out-of-frame TCR alpha sharing.

This sample was shared with a second study, whose subject was yellow fever vaccine responses in identical twins.

This sequence was found in a woman under 30 in good health. V and J are TRBV5-6 and TRBJ2-4, with a tentative D call TRBD2 (5 bases). Source material: PBMCs. As DNA, the CDR3 is TGTGCCAGCAGCTTAGAGGGCCTCAAAAACATTCAGTACTTC. Translated, it gives CASSLEGLKNIQYF. The full variable domain, rest sourced from reference TRBV5-6 and TRBJ2-4, is DAGVTQSPTHLIKTRGQQVTLRCSPKSGHDTVSWYQQALGQGPQFIFQYYEEEERQRGNFPDRFSGHQFPNYSSELNVNALLLGDSALYLCASSLEGLKNIQYFGAGTRLSVL.